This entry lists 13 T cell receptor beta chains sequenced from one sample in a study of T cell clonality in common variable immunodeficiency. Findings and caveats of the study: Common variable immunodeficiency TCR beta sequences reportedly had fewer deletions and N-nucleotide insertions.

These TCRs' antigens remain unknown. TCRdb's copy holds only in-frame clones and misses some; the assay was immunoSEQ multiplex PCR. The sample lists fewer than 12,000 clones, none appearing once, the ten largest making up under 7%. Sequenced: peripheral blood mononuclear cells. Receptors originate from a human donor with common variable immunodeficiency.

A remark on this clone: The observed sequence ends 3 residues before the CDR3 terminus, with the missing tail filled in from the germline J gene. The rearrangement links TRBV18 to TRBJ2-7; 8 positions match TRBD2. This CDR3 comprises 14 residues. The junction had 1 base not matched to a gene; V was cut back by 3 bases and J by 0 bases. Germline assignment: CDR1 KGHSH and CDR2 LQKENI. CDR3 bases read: TGTGCCAGCTCACCTACTAGCGGCTCCTACGAG. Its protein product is CASSPTSGSYE. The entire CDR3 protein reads CASSPTSGSYEQYF. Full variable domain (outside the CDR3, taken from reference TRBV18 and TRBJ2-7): NAGVMQNPRHLVRRRGQEARLRCSPMKGHSHVYWYRQLPEEGLKFMVYLQKENIIDESGMPKERFSAEFPKEGPSILRIQQVVRGDSAAYFCASSPTSGSYEQYFGPGTRLTVT.

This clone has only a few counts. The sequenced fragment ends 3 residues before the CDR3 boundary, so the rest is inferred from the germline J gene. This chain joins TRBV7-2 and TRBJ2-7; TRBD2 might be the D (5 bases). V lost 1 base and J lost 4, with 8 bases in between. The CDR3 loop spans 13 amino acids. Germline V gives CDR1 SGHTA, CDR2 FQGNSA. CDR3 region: CASSLEPGYEQYF. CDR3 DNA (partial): TGTGCCAGCAGCTTAGAGCCGGGGTACGAG.

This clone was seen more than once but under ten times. Partial CDR3 DNA: TGTGCCAGCTCACGGACTAACACCGGGGAG. Its protein product is CASSRTNTGE. The whole CDR3 protein reads CASSRTNTGELFF. The rearrangement joins TRBV18 to TRBJ2-2; possible D gene TRBD2, 5 bases. The read terminates 3 residues before the CDR3 end, so the remaining end is supplied by the germline J gene. Germline V lookup: CDR1 KGHSH, CDR2 LQKENI. The CDR3 covers 13 residues. Trimming took off 4 bases at V and 2 bases at J, with 5 bases between the two ends. Full variable domain (missing parts from reference TRBV18 and TRBJ2-2): NAGVMQNPRHLVRRRGQEARLRCSPMKGHSHVYWYRQLPEEGLKFMVYLQKENIIDESGMPKERFSAEFPKEGPSILRIQQVVRGDSAAYFCASSRTNTGELFFGEGSRLTVL.

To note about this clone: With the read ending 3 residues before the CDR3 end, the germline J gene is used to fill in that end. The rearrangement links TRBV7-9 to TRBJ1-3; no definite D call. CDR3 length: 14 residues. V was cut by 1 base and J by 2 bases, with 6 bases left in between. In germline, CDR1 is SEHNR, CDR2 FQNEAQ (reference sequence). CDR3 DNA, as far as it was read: TGTGCCAGCAGCTTAGGAGGCCCTGGAAACACC. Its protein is CASSLGGPGNT. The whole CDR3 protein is CASSLGGPGNTIYF.

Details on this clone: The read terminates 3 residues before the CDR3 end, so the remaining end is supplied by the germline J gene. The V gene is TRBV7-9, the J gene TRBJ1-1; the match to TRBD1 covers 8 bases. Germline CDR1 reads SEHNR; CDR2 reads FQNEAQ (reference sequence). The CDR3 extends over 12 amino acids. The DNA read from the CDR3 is TGTGCCAGCAGCTTAGGGACAGGGGAA. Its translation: CASSLGTGE. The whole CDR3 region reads CASSLGTGEAFF. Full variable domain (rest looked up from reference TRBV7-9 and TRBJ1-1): DTGVSQNPRHKITKRGQNVTFRCDPISEHNRLYWYRQTLGQGPEFLTYFQNEAQLEKSRLLSDRFSAERPKGSFSTLEIQRTEQGDSAMYLCASSLGTGEAFFGQGTRLTVV.

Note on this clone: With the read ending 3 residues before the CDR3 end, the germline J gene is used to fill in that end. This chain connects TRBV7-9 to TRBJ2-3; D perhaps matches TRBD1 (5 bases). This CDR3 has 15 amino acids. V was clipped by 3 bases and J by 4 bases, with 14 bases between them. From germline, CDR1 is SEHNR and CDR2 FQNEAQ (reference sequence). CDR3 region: CASSFGQGRPDTQYF. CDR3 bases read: TGTGCCAGCAGCTTCGGGCAGGGCCGACCAGATACG.

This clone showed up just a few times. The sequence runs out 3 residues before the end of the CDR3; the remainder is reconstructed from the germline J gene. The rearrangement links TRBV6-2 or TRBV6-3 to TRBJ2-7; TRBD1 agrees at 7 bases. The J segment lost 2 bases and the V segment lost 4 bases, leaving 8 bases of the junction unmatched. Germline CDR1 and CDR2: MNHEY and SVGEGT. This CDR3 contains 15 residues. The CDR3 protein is CASSSTGRGPYEQYF. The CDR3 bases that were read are TGTGCCAGCAGTTCGACAGGGAGAGGCCCCTACGAG.

The chain's CDR3 is CASSLASGTETQYF. The part of the CDR3 DNA that was read is TGTGCCAGTAGTTTGGCTAGCGGGACAGAGACC. The V and J genes are TRBV19 and TRBJ2-5; TRBD2 matches 9 bases. The DNA ends 3 residues before the CDR3 does, and the rest of the CDR3 is filled in from the germline J gene. Germline lookup yields CDR1 LNHDA and CDR2 SQIVND (reference sequence). The CDR3 has 14 amino acids. Trimming took 5 bases from V and 4 from J; bases not matched to a gene: 5.

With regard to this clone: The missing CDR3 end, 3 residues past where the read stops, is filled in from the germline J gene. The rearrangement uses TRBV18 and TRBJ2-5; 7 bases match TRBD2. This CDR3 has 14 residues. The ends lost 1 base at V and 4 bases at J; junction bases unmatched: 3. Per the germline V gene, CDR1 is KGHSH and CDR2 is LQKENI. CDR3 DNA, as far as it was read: TGTGCCAGCTCACCACTCGGGGAGGGAGAGACC. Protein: CASSPLGEGET. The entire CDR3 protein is CASSPLGEGETQYF.

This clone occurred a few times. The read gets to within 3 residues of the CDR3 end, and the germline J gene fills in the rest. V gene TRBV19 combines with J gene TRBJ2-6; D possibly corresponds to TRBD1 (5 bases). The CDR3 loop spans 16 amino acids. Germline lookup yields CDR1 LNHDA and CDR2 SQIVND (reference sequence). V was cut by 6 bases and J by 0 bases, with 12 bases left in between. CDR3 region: CASRQDLRSGANVLTF. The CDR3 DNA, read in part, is TGTGCCAGTAGACAGGACCTACGCTCTGGGGCCAACGTC.

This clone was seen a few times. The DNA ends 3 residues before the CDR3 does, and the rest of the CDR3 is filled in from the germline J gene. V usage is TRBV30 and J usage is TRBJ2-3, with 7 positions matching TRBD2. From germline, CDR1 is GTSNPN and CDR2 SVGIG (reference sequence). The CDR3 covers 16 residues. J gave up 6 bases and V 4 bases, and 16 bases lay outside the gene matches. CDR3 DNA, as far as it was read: TGTGCCTGGATGAGTATGGCGGGAGTTCGCTGGGATACG. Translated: CAWMSMAGVRWDT. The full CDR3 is CAWMSMAGVRWDTQYF. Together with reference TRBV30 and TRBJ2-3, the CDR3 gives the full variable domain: SQTIHQWPATLVQPVGSPLSLECTVEGTSNPNLYWYRQAAGRGLQLLFYSVGIGQISSEVPQNLSASRPQDRQFILSSKKLLLSDSGFYLCAWMSMAGVRWDTQYFGPGTRLTVL.

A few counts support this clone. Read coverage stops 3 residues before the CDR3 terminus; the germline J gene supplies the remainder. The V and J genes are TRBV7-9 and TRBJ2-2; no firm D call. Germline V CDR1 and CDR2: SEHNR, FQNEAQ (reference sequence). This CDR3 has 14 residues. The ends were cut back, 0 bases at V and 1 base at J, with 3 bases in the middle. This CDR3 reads CASSLAQNTGELFF. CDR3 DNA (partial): TGTGCCAGCAGCTTAGCCCAGAACACCGGGGAG.

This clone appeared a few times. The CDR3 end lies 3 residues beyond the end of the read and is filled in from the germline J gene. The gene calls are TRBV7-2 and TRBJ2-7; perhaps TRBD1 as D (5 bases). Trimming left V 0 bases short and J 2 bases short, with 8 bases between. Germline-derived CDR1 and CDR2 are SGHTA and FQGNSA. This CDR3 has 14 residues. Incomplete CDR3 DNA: TGTGCCAGCAGCTTAGCGCTAGGGGCCTACGAG. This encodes CASSLALGAYE. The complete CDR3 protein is CASSLALGAYEQYF.